Listed here are 19 T cell receptor beta chains from one sample, sequenced in a study of identical twins' blood T cells. TCRdb reprocessed the 5' RACE reads via MiXCR and lists one record per CDR3 protein. The table shows fewer than 450,000 distinct CDR3 sequences, with over 25% occurring only once. Specimen: PBMCs. These receptors came from a woman aged 18-50 years in good health.

This chain uses TRBV6-6 with TRBJ1-2; the D is unclear. CDR1 MNHNY and CDR2 SVGAGI come from the germline V gene (reference sequence). Trimming pared 7 bases from V and 7 bases from J, leaving 16 bases between. This CDR3 is 13 amino acids long. The CDR3: CASTLGLEGGYTF. CDR3 DNA sequence: TGTGCCAGCACCCTAGGTTTAGAGGGTGGCTACACCTTC.

This clonotype was detected only a few times. V usage is TRBV9 and J usage is TRBJ2-2; D remains unclear. With 0 bases removed from V and 1 base from J, the gap between germline ends came to 4 bases. The CDR3 is 14 residues long. Germline V gives CDR1 SGDLS, CDR2 YYNGEE. The DNA of the CDR3 is TGTGCCAGCAGCGTAGGGCGGAACACCGGGGAGCTGTTTTTT. Encoded protein: CASSVGRNTGELFF.

The chain joins TRBV29-1 to TRBJ2-7, with D maybe TRBD1 (6 bases). Per the germline V gene, CDR1 is SQVTM and CDR2 is ANQGSEA. This CDR3 comprises 14 residues. The V gene lost 4 bases and the J gene lost 2 bases, with 15 bases spanning the gap. CDR3 nucleotides: TGCAGCGTTGTCCCACGACAGGCGACCTACGAGCAGTACTTC. Translated: CSVVPRQATYEQYF.

The sample holds one count of this clonotype. This chain links TRBV6-1 with TRBJ1-2; tentatively, D is TRBD1 (5 bases). V lost 8 bases and J lost 8, with 21 bases in between. CDR3 length: 14 amino acids. Germline V gene data show CDR1 as MNHNS and CDR2 as SASEGT. The CDR3 DNA reads TGTGCCAGCCGCTTATCCGGGGGGTCTGGGGGCTACACCTTC. This encodes CASRLSGGSGGYTF.

Only a few counts were recorded for this clonotype. This chain uses TRBV9 with TRBJ1-3, with D unresolved. V lost 2 bases to trimming and J lost 2 bases, with 11 bases between them. The germline V gene encodes CDR1 SGDLS and CDR2 YYNGEE. The CDR3 totals 15 residues. The CDR3 sequence is CASSVQSGTGNTIYF. Written as DNA, the CDR3 is TGTGCCAGCAGCGTTCAGTCCGGGACTGGAAACACCATATATTTT.

Only a few counts were recorded for this clonotype. The V and J genes are TRBV9 and TRBJ1-2; no clear D. Germline V gene lookup returns CDR1 SGDLS and CDR2 YYNGEE. The CDR3 has 15 amino acids. V was trimmed by 0 bases and J by 4 bases, leaving 13 bases between them. The CDR3 is CASSVEGTPVYGYTF. CDR3 coding DNA: TGTGCCAGCAGCGTAGAGGGAACGCCTGTCTATGGCTACACCTTC.

This clonotype has just a few counts. The rearrangement joins TRBV6-2 or TRBV6-3 to TRBJ2-1, with D maybe TRBD1 (5 bases). V gave up 8 bases and J gave up 5 bases, with 10 bases separating them. Germline assignment: CDR1 MNHEY and CDR2 SVGEGT. The CDR3 extends over 12 amino acids. The DNA of the CDR3 is TGTGCCAGCCGTAGGGGAAACAATGAGCAGTTCTTC. Protein product: CASRRGNNEQFF.

This clonotype was found many times. The chain combines TRBV29-1 with TRBJ2-7; D perhaps matches TRBD1 (6 bases). The CDR3 runs 12 residues. The germline CDR1 and CDR2 sequences are SQVTM and ANQGSEA. V lost 6 bases to trimming and J lost 0 bases, with 9 bases between them. CDR3 in amino acids: CSVGQYSYEQYF. The CDR3 DNA sequence: TGCAGCGTCGGACAGTACTCCTACGAGCAGTACTTC.

This chain links TRBV4-3 with TRBJ2-2; no clear D gene. Germline assignment: CDR1 LGHNA and CDR2 YSLEER. The V end lost 1 base, the J end lost 7 bases, and 10 bases lay between the germline ends. The CDR3 consists of 14 residues. This CDR3 is CASSQANGYGELFF. CDR3 DNA: TGCGCCAGCAGCCAAGCCAATGGCTACGGGGAGCTGTTTTTT.

This clonotype was seen more than once but under ten times. This could be a read error, since a much larger clone is one nucleotide away. This chain links TRBV29-1 with TRBJ2-1; no firm D call. V lost 0 bases to trimming and J lost 9 bases, with 6 bases between them. Per the germline V gene, CDR1 is SQVTM and CDR2 is ANQGSEA. CDR3 size: 11 residues. As DNA, the CDR3 is TGCAGCGTTGAAGATCGGACTGAGCAGTTCTTC. Its protein is CSVEDRTEQFF.

The V call is TRBV6-4, the J call TRBJ1-2; 8 positions agree with TRBD1. V gave up 0 bases and J gave up 7 bases; unmatched junction bases: 7. The CDR3 spans 15 residues. Germline CDR1 and CDR2: MRHNA and SNTAGT. CDR3 nucleotides: TGTGCCAGCAGTGACTCCCCTGGACAGGGCTGTGGCTACACCTTC. Protein sequence: CASSDSPGQGCGYTF.

The chain recombines TRBV28 with TRBJ1-1; 8 nucleotides align to TRBD1. V lost 7 bases, J lost 8 bases, and 3 bases stayed unmatched. This CDR3 is built from 11 residues. CDR1 is MDHEN, CDR2 SYDVKM, per germline. The CDR3 is CASKGDREAFF. The CDR3 DNA reads TGTGCCAGCAAGGGGGACAGGGAAGCTTTCTTT. Using reference TRBV28 and TRBJ1-1 for the parts outside the CDR3, the full variable domain is DVKVTQSSRYLVKRTGEKVFLECVQDMDHENMFWYRQDPGLGLRLIYFSYDVKMKEKGDIPEGYSVSREKKERFSLILESASTNQTSMYLCASKGDREAFFGQGTRLTVV.

A few counts support this clonotype. The genes are TRBV4-2 and TRBJ1-4; D is unclear. The germline V gene has CDR1 LGHNA and CDR2 YNFKEQ. V was pared by 3 bases and J by 8 bases, with 7 bases between. The CDR3 consists of 12 residues. This CDR3 reads CASSQVEEKLFF. Here the CDR3 DNA reads TGTGCCAGCAGCCAGGTTGAAGAAAAACTGTTTTTT.

The chain has TRBV18 and TRBJ2-2; D gene unclear. From germline, CDR1 is KGHSH and CDR2 LQKENI. This CDR3 has 15 residues. V gave up 2 bases and J gave up 6 bases, with 13 bases separating them. CDR3 bases: TGTGCCAGCTCACCAAAAACGTCACCCCCCGGGGAGCTGTTTTTT. Protein product: CASSPKTSPPGELFF.

This chain links TRBV11-2 with TRBJ1-1, with unresolved D. Germline CDR1 and CDR2: SGHAT and FQNNGV. V gave up 1 base and J gave up 4 bases, with 4 bases separating them. The CDR3 has 12 residues. The CDR3 region has the DNA TGTGCCAGCAGCTTAGTATCCACTGAAGCTTTCTTT. This translates into CASSLVSTEAFF.

This clonotype was detected ten times or more. The V call is TRBV6-2 or TRBV6-3, the J call TRBJ1-5; a possible D gene is TRBD1 (6 bases). CDR1 MNHEY and CDR2 SVGEGT come from the germline V gene. The CDR3 is 14 amino acids. The germline V and J ends were trimmed by 6 bases and 0 bases, with 9 bases remaining between them. For the CDR3, the DNA is TGTGCCAGCAGCAACAGGGATAGCAATCAGCCCCAGCATTTT. As protein: CASSNRDSNQPQHF.

This clonotype was observed once. The chain links TRBV12-5 to TRBJ1-1, with D unresolved. The ends were cut back, 0 bases at V and 3 bases at J, with 14 bases in the middle. The CDR3 loop spans 16 amino acids. From germline, CDR1 is LGHNT and CDR2 FRNRAP. The CDR3 spells CASGLVRIDPDTEAFF. CDR3 sequence (DNA): TGTGCTAGTGGTTTGGTACGTATTGACCCGGACACTGAAGCTTTCTTT.

This clonotype was counted between two and nine times. A junction boundary mismatches the germline segment, possibly from a read error. The chain carries TRBV27 and TRBJ2-2; perhaps TRBD2 as D (7 bases). The germline gives CDR1 MNHEY, CDR2 SMNVEV (reference sequence). The CDR3 consists of 15 residues. DNA for the CDR3: TGCCTAAATATACCCGACTGGGGAGGGACAGGGGAGCTGTTTTTT. It translates to CLNIPDWGGTGELFF.

The V and J genes are TRBV27 and TRBJ2-2; tentatively, D is TRBD1 (6 bases). The CDR3 covers 15 residues. V was pared by 8 bases and J by 4 bases, with 17 bases between. Germline V gene lookup returns CDR1 MNHEY and CDR2 SMNVEV (reference sequence). CDR3 DNA sequence: TGTGCCAGCCTCCGTCGTACAGGGCTCACCGGGGAGCTGTTTTTT. Translating gives CASLRRTGLTGELFF.